The T cell receptor beta chain under discussion was sequenced for a study of shared clonotypes between healthy human individuals. Turning to the study itself: For every donor, three CD4 naive, three CD4 memory, two CD8 naive and one CD8 memory plates were used. Notes on the study in general: A small donor pool kept down the genetic and exposure-history diversity that was represented. Expectations were that clonotype sharing among donors would be affected by sequencing depth.

Replicate sorted-subset PCRs were loaded with around 200 ng DNA, 31,000 or so T cell genomes. Some clones are missing from TCRdb's copy, which holds only in-frame ones; the method was immunoSEQ multiplex PCR. The sample holds around 2.3 million clones, 90% to 97% seen once. The sample holds a few counts of this clone. The antigen is not known. The receptor's source is a man aged 18 to 30 in good health. The sequenced sample consisted of naive CD4+ T cells sorted from blood. Subset given: CD45RA+ positively selected.

The CDR3 DNA reads as TGTGCCAGCAGACAGGGGACGGGCAATCAGCCCCAGCATTTT. Translating it yields CASRQGTGNQPQHF. The chain couples TRBV27 to TRBJ1-5; 7 bases line up with TRBD1. V lost 6 bases and J lost 2; bases outside the gene matches: 4. Germline loops: CDR1 MNHEY, CDR2 SMNVEV (reference sequence). There are 14 residues in the CDR3.